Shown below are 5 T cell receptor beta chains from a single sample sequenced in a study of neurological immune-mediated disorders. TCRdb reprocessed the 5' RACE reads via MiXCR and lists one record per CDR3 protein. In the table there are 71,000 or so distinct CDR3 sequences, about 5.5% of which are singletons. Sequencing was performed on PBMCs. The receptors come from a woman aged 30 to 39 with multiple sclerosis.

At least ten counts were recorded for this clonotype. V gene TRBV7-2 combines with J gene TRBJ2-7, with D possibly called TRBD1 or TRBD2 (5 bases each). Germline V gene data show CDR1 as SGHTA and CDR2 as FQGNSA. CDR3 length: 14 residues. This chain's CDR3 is CASTLRDGSYEQYV. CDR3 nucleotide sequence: TGTGCCAGCACCTTACGGGACGGCTCCTACGAGCAGTACGTC.

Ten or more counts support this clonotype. The CDR3 sequence is CASGRGTSYNEQFF. CDR3 coding DNA: TGCGCCAGCGGCCGGGGTACCTCCTACAATGAGCAGTTCTTC. V and J are TRBV10-1 and TRBJ2-1; maybe TRBD2 (5 bases). V was cut by 8 bases and J by 0 bases, with 11 bases left in between. This CDR3 comprises 14 residues. From germline, CDR1 is WNHNN and CDR2 SYGVQD (reference sequence).

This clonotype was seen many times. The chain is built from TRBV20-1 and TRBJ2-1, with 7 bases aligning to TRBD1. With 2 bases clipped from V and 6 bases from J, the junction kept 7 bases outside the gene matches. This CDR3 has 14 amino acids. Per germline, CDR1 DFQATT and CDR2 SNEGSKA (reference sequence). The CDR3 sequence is CSARKGASLNEQFF. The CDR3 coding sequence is TGCAGTGCTAGAAAGGGGGCCTCGCTCAATGAGCAGTTCTTC.

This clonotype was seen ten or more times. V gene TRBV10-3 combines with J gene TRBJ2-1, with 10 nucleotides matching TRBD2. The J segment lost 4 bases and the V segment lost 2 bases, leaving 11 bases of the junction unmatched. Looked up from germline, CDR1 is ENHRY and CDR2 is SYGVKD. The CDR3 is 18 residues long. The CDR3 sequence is CAISEQLAGETWYNEQFF. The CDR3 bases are TGTGCCATCAGTGAGCAGCTAGCGGGGGAAACGTGGTACAATGAGCAGTTCTTC.

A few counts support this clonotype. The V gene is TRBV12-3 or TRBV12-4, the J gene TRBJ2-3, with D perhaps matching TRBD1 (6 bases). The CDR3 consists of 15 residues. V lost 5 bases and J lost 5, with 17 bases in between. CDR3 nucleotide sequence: TGTGCCAGCAGTCCCCGACAGGCCGGGGTAGATACGCAGTATTTT. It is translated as CASSPRQAGVDTQYF.